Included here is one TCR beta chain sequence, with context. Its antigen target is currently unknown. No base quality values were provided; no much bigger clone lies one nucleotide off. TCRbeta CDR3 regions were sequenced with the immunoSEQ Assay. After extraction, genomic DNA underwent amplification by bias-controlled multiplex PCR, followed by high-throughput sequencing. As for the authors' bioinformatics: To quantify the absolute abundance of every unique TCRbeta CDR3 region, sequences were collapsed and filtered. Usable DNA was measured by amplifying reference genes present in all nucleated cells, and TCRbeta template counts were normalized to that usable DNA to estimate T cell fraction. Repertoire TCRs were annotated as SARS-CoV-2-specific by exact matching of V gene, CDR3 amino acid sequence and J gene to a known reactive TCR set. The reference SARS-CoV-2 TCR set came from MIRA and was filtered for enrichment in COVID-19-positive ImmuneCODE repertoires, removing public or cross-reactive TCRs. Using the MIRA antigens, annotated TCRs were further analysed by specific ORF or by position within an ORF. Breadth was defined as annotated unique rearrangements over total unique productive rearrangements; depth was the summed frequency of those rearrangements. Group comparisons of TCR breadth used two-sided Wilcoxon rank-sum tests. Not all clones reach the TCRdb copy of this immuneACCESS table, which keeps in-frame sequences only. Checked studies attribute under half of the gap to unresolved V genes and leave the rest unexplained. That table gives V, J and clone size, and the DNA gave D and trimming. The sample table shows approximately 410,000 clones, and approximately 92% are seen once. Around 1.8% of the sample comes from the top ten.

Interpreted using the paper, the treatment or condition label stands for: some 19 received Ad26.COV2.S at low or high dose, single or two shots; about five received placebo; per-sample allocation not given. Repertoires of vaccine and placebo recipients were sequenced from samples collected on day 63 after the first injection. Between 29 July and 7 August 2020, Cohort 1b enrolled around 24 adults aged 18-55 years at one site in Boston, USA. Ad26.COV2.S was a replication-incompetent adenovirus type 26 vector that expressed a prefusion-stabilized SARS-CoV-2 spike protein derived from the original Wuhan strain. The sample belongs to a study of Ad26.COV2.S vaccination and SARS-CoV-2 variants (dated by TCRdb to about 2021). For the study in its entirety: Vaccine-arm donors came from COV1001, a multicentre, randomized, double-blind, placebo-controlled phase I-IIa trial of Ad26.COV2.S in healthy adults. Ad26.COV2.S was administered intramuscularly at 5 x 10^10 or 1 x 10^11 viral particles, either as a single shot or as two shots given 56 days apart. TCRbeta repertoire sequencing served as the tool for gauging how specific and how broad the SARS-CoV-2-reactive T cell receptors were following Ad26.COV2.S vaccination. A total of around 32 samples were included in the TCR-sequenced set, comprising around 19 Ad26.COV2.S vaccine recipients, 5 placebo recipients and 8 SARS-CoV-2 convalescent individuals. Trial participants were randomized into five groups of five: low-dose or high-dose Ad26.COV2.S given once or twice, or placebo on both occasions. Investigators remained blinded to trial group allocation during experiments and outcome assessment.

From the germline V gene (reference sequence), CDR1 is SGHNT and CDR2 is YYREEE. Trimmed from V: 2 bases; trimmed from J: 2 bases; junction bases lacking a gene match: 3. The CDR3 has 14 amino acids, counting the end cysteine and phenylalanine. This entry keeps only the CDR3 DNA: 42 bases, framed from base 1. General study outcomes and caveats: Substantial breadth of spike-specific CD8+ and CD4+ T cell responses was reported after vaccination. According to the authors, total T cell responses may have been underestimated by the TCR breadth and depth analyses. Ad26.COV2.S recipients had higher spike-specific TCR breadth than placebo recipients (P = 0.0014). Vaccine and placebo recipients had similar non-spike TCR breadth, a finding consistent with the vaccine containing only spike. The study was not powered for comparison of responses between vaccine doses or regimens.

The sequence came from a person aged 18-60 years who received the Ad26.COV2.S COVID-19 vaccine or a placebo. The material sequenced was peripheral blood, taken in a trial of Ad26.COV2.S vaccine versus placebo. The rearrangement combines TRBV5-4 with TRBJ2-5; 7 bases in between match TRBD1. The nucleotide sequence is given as TGTGCCAGCAGCTTAGGGACAGATCAAGAGACCCAGTACTTC. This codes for CASSLGTDQETQYF.